Listed here are 8 T cell receptor beta chains from one sample, sequenced in a study of T-cell reconstitution after alpha-beta-depleted transplantation in children. Unique molecular identifiers were used to barcode this TCRbeta library. TCRdb independently ran MiXCR on the PCR reads; one entry per CDR3 protein. Altogether 490,000 or so distinct CDR3 sequences are present, around 13% being singletons, with the ten largest covering 4.5% to 6%. The sample in question was PBMCs from the stem cell graft donor, obtained from the stem cell graft. All receptors derive from a human donor who donated a stem cell graft to a child with combined immunodeficiency.

The rearrangement joins TRBV6-1 to TRBJ2-2, with TRBD2 matching over 9 bases. CDR1 MNHNS and CDR2 SASEGT come from the germline V gene. The CDR3 runs 13 residues. V was clipped by 7 bases and J by 5 bases; unmatched bases: 2. CDR3 amino acids: CASNSGRTGELFF. The CDR3 DNA reads TGTGCCAGCAATAGCGGGAGAACCGGGGAGCTGTTTTTT.

This clonotype occurred a few times. The chain couples TRBV6-2 or TRBV6-3 to TRBJ2-1; no definite D call. Germline V gene lookup returns CDR1 MNHEY and CDR2 SVGEGT. Deletions cut 5 bases from V and 4 bases from J, with 9 bases between. The CDR3 runs 13 residues. The CDR3 protein is CASSQYRYNEQFF. In DNA, the CDR3 is TGTGCCAGCAGTCAATACAGATACAATGAGCAGTTCTTC.

The table lists this clonotype with a few counts. This chain links TRBV3-1 with TRBJ2-7; TRBD2 aligns across 13 bases. V was clipped by 1 base and J by 4 bases; unmatched bases: 7. The CDR3 length is 17 residues. Looked up from germline, CDR1 is LGHDT and CDR2 is YNNKEL (reference sequence). The DNA of the CDR3 is TGTGCCAGCAGCCAAGTGCCCGGGACTAGCGGGGAATACGAGCAGTACTTC. It encodes CASSQVPGTSGEYEQYF.

A single count supports this clonotype. V gene TRBV7-6 combines with J gene TRBJ2-7; D is uncertain. The CDR3 is 15 residues long. CDR1 is SGHVS and CDR2 is FNYEAQ in the germline V gene. V was clipped by 4 bases and J by 0 bases, with 13 bases between them. The CDR3 loop reads CASSSSVGPSYEQYF. The CDR3 DNA follows: TGTGCCAGCAGCTCCTCTGTCGGGCCCTCCTACGAGCAGTACTTC. Full variable domain (remainder filled in from reference TRBV7-6 and TRBJ2-7): GAGVSQSPRYKVTKRGQDVALRCDPISGHVSLYWYRQALGQGPEFLTYFNYEAQQDKSGLPNDRFSAERPEGSISTLTIQRTEQRDSAMYRCASSSSVGPSYEQYFGPGTRLTVT.

This clonotype was observed a handful of times. V is TRBV12-3 or TRBV12-4 and J is TRBJ1-1; D may be TRBD1 (6 bases). This CDR3 is 16 amino acids long. Trimming cost V 7 bases and J 1 base, with 19 bases left between them. The chain's CDR3 is CASKQGHDPENTEAFF. CDR3 nucleotides: TGTGCCAGCAAGCAGGGACATGACCCAGAGAACACTGAAGCTTTCTTT.

The chain carries TRBV24-1 and TRBJ2-7; D remains ambiguous. Germline loops: CDR1 KGHDR, CDR2 SFDVKD. The V gene lost 4 bases and the J gene lost 2 bases, with 8 bases spanning the gap. CDR3 length equals 13 residues. The CDR3 protein is CATSEDKPYEQYF. The CDR3 nucleotides read TGTGCCACCAGTGAAGACAAACCCTACGAGCAGTACTTC.

This clonotype has at least ten counts. The chain is built from TRBV20-1 and TRBJ2-1; D ambiguous. CDR1 is DFQATT, CDR2 SNEGSKA, per germline (reference sequence). The V end was cut by 3 bases, the J end by 8 bases, with 14 bases between. CDR3 length equals 13 residues. The CDR3 region has the DNA TGCAGTGCTAGTGGTCTCATCCGGGATGAGCAGTTCTTC. Translated, it gives CSASGLIRDEQFF.

This chain joins TRBV24-1 and TRBJ2-7; D unclear. Trimming removed 0 bases from V and 7 bases from J, with 9 bases in between. The CDR3 has 13 residues. Germline V gene data show CDR1 as KGHDR and CDR2 as SFDVKD. The CDR3 is CATSDLSSGEQYF. The CDR3 nucleotides are TGTGCCACCAGTGATTTGTCTAGTGGGGAGCAGTACTTC.